Following are 2 T cell receptor beta chains from one sample sequenced in a study of PD-1 blockade in classical Hodgkin lymphoma. Clones were read by immunoSEQ multiplex PCR, and TCRdb kept only the in-frame ones, dropping some. This repertoire shows 100,000 or so clones, around nine tenths found once; its top ten account for about 2.9%. Documented time point: cycle 4 day 1 (C4D1), after about 6 weeks of nivolumab. Each patient experienced a relapse that followed autologous stem cell transplantation, and brentuximab vedotin exposure varied. The specimen comprised peripheral blood mononuclear cells (PBMCs), sampled before the fourth cycle of nivolumab. These receptors were taken from a human donor with classical Hodgkin lymphoma.

This chain connects TRBV29-1 to TRBJ2-2; D gene ambiguous. CDR1 is SQVTM and CDR2 is ANQGSEA in the germline V gene. V was shortened by 6 bases and J by 5 bases, with 13 bases between the two germline ends. CDR3 size: 13 residues. The CDR3 coding sequence is TGCAGCGTGACTGGAATGGGGACCGGGGAGCTGTTTTTT. It specifies CSVTGMGTGELFF.

This clone was detected only once. V gene TRBV7-9 combines with J gene TRBJ2-7; the match to TRBD1 covers 9 bases. Losses at the gene ends were 6 bases for V and 10 bases for J; bases not matched to a gene: 19. The CDR3 length is 16 residues. Germline assignment: CDR1 SEHNR and CDR2 FQNEAQ (reference sequence). The CDR3 DNA reads TGTGCCAGCAGGACAGCCAGGACAGGGGCCTCCCCGGGACAGTACTTC. This translates into CASRTARTGASPGQYF.